These 27 T cell receptor beta chains share one sample of origin, sequenced in a study of blood T cell repertoires in COVID-19. Generated by immunoSEQ multiplex PCR, the TCRdb table keeps only in-frame clones and is missing some. The sample consists of around 100,000 clones, around four fifths of them appearing once. The sample comprised peripheral blood. The source is a man in his 60s with acute or convalescent COVID-19.

The DNA of the CDR3 is TGTGCCAGCAGCTTGGCCGGGGGGCGGGCCGGCTACGAGCAGTACTTC. Protein product: CASSLAGGRAGYEQYF. The chain uses TRBV5-4 and TRBJ2-7, with a possible D match to TRBD2 (7 bases). Per germline, CDR1 SGHNT and CDR2 YYREEE (reference sequence). V lost 0 bases, J lost 3 bases, and 16 bases lay in between. The CDR3 totals 16 residues.

This clone was seen a few times. The chain is built from TRBV6-1 and TRBJ2-6, with a possible D match to TRBD2 (5 bases). This CDR3 has 15 amino acids. The ends were cut back, 3 bases at V and 0 bases at J, with 6 bases in the middle. In germline, CDR1 is MNHNS, CDR2 SASEGT. CDR3 sequence: CASSDEGSGANVLTF. The CDR3 nucleotides are TGTGCCAGCAGTGATGAGGGCTCTGGGGCCAACGTCCTGACTTTC.

The chain has TRBV10-3 and TRBJ1-1; D perhaps matches TRBD1 (5 bases). This CDR3 is 13 amino acids long. Germline V gives CDR1 ENHRY, CDR2 SYGVKD. V was cut by 9 bases and J by 4 bases, with 15 bases left in between. CDR3 sequence: CAMSMTGATEAFF. DNA for the CDR3: TGTGCCATGAGTATGACTGGGGCCACTGAAGCTTTCTTT.

The chain joins TRBV2 to TRBJ2-3; TRBD2 matches at 9 bases. Trimming removed 6 bases from V and 0 bases from J; junction bases left unmatched: 4. Looked up from germline, CDR1 is SNHLY and CDR2 is FYNNEI. The CDR3 runs to 15 residues. CDR3 nucleotides: TGTGCCAGCAGGGGGGGACTAGCTAGCACAGATACGCAGTATTTT. Translating it yields CASRGGLASTDTQYF.

The V and J genes are TRBV5-8 and TRBJ1-1; D possibly corresponds to TRBD1 (6 bases). Germline CDR1 reads SGHTS; CDR2 reads YDEGEE. This CDR3 is built from 14 residues. With 3 bases removed from V and 3 bases from J, the gap between germline ends came to 12 bases. Written as DNA, the CDR3 is TGTGCCAGCAGCTCTCAGGGGTGGGACACTGAAGCTTTCTTT. It yields the protein CASSSQGWDTEAFF. Using reference TRBV5-8 and TRBJ1-1 for the parts outside the CDR3, the full variable domain is EAGVTQSPTHLIKTRGQQATLRCSPISGHTSVYWYQQALGLGLQFLLWYDEGEERNRGNFPPRFSGRQFPNYSSELNVNALELEDSALYLCASSSQGWDTEAFFGQGTRLTVV.

The V call is TRBV24-1, the J call TRBJ2-1; 7 nucleotides line up with TRBD2. J lost 8 bases, V lost 0 bases, and 9 bases had no gene match. This CDR3 region has 16 residues. Germline V lookup: CDR1 KGHDR, CDR2 SFDVKD. The CDR3 DNA reads TGTGCCACCAGTGATTTGACTAGCGACTTAGTGGATGAGCAGTTCTTC. As protein: CATSDLTSDLVDEQFF.

The V gene is TRBV24-1, the J gene TRBJ2-1; 14 bases line up with TRBD2. V lost 6 bases and J lost 0; bases outside the gene matches: 3. This CDR3 has 17 amino acids. Looked up from germline, CDR1 is KGHDR and CDR2 is SFDVKD. CDR3 amino acids: CATSSGTSGSSYNEQFF. In DNA form, the CDR3 reads TGTGCCACCAGTTCCGGGACTAGCGGGAGCTCCTACAATGAGCAGTTCTTC.

V is TRBV19 and J is TRBJ1-4; D unresolved. The V gene lost 3 bases and the J gene lost 0 bases, with 8 bases spanning the gap. The CDR3 is 15 amino acids. CDR1 and CDR2 (germline): LNHDA, SQIVND (reference sequence). The CDR3 DNA sequence: TGTGCCAGTAGTATTTCGGGTCCAACTAATGAAAAACTGTTTTTT. Its protein product is CASSISGPTNEKLFF.

The chain carries TRBV11-3 and TRBJ2-7; 7 bases match TRBD1. CDR3 length: 15 amino acids. V was clipped by 1 base and J by 5 bases; unmatched bases: 8. Germline assignment: CDR1 SGHNT and CDR2 YENEEA. The CDR3, as DNA: TGTGCCAGCAGCTTAGGGGCAGGGGGATACCACGAGCAGTACGTC. Translation gives CASSLGAGGYHEQYV.

This clone was seen a few times. V gene TRBV29-1 combines with J gene TRBJ2-5; 11 bases are a match to TRBD2. The CDR3 sequence is 15 residues long. CDR1 SQVTM and CDR2 ANQGSEA come from the germline V gene. V dropped 7 bases and J dropped 3; count of bases not matched to a gene: 10. In DNA, the CDR3 is TGCAGCGCCCCCGGGCCGGGACTAGCGGAAGAGACCCAGTACTTC. This translates into CSAPGPGLAEETQYF.

V gene TRBV9 combines with J gene TRBJ2-2, with 7 bases identical to TRBD1. The CDR3 runs 16 residues. The germline V gene has CDR1 SGDLS and CDR2 YYNGEE. The V segment lost 1 base and the J segment 4 bases; nucleotides outside the gene matches: 7. The CDR3 DNA sequence: TGTGCCAGCAGCGTAATGGGGGACAGCGGCACCGGGGAGCTGTTTTTT. Its translation is CASSVMGDSGTGELFF.

The chain employs TRBV19 and TRBJ2-5; 7 bases align to TRBD2. The CDR3 is 15 amino acids. V trimming: 3 bases; J trimming: 5 bases; junction bases outside the gene matches: 9. The V gene's germline CDR1 is LNHDA and CDR2 SQIVND (reference sequence). The CDR3 is CASSIQGTRGETQYF. CDR3 sequence (DNA): TGTGCCAGTAGTATCCAGGGAACGCGGGGGGAGACCCAGTACTTC.

This clone occurred once. J is TRBJ2-1 and V is TRBV21-1; the table's D call of TRBD2 was not tested on the DNA. TRBV21-1 is reported as a pseudogene. This CDR3 is 20 amino acids long. The CDR3 DNA sequence: TGTGCCAGCAGCAACGTGTGGGGACTAGCGGGAGAGGGGGCCTACAATGAGCAGTTCTTC. Protein product: CASSNVWGLAGEGAYNEQFF.

V is TRBV6-7 and J is TRBJ2-7; TRBD1 might be the D (5 bases). TRBV6-7 is an ORF for which the function is uncertain. With 10 bases removed from V and 0 bases from J, the gap between germline ends came to 13 bases. The CDR3 runs 13 residues. The CDR3 protein is CATSHRSSYEQYV. CDR3 nucleotide sequence: TGTGCCACGAGTCACAGGTCCTCCTACGAGCAGTACGTC.

The CDR3: CASSSGTENSPLHF. The DNA for the CDR3 is TGTGCCAGTAGTTCCGGGACAGAGAATTCACCCCTCCACTTT. This rearrangement joins TRBV19 to TRBJ1-6; TRBD1 matches at 7 bases. V lost 5 bases and J lost 7; bases outside the gene matches: 5. Germline lookup yields CDR1 LNHDA and CDR2 SQIVND (reference sequence). The CDR3 loop spans 14 amino acids.

The V call is TRBV2, the J call TRBJ2-5, with 12 bases that match TRBD2. J was trimmed by 4 bases and V by 4 bases; bases with no gene match: 1. The germline CDR1 and CDR2 sequences are SNHLY and FYNNEI. This CDR3 comprises 14 residues. The DNA of the CDR3 is TGTGCCAGCAGTGGACTAGCGGGAGTAGAGACCCAGTACTTC. This encodes CASSGLAGVETQYF. Together with reference TRBV2 and TRBJ2-5, the CDR3 gives the full variable domain: EPEVTQTPSHQVTQMGQEVILRCVPISNHLYFYWYRQILGQKVEFLVSFYNNEISEKSEIFDDQFSVERPDGSNFTLKIRSTKLEDSAMYFCASSGLAGVETQYFGPGTRLLVL.

The V and J genes are TRBV30 and TRBJ1-5; tentatively, D is TRBD1 (5 bases). The CDR3 consists of 13 residues. Trimming shortened V by 3 bases and J by 7 bases, and 13 bases separated the two germline ends. Germline-derived CDR1 and CDR2 are GTSNPN and SVGIG (reference sequence). The CDR3 region is CAWRGVGGQPQHF. CDR3 DNA sequence: TGTGCCTGGAGAGGGGTGGGAGGCCAGCCCCAGCATTTT.

This chain joins TRBV5-5 and TRBJ2-2; the D gene is possibly TRBD2 (6 bases). The CDR3 spans 15 residues. Germline V gene data show CDR1 as SGHKS and CDR2 as YYEKEE (reference sequence). V was trimmed by 0 bases and J by 2 bases, leaving 8 bases between them. The CDR3 DNA is TGTGCCAGCAGCTTGGGCGGGGAAAACACCGGGGAGCTGTTTTTT. Translation: CASSLGGENTGELFF.

V usage is TRBV19 and J usage is TRBJ2-2; TRBD1 agrees at 8 bases. This CDR3 has 14 residues. CDR1 and CDR2 (germline): LNHDA, SQIVND (reference sequence). After removal of 7 bases from V and 7 bases from J, the junction contained 8 bases not matched to a gene. The CDR3 loop reads CASNMAGGIGELFF. CDR3 DNA sequence: TGTGCCAGTAATATGGCAGGGGGCATCGGGGAGCTGTTTTTT.

The CDR3 reads CASSLGSSYEQYF. In DNA, the CDR3 is TGTGCCAGCAGCTTGGGCAGTTCCTACGAGCAGTACTTC. This sequence joins TRBV5-6 and TRBJ2-7; no firm D call. V lost 0 bases and J lost 1, with 5 bases in between. The CDR3 sequence is 13 residues long. The germline V gene has CDR1 SGHDT and CDR2 YYEEEE. The full variable domain, in which reference TRBV5-6 and TRBJ2-7 provide the parts outside the CDR3, is DAGVTQSPTHLIKTRGQQVTLRCSPKSGHDTVSWYQQALGQGPQFIFQYYEEEERQRGNFPDRFSGHQFPNYSSELNVNALLLGDSALYLCASSLGSSYEQYFGPGTRLTVT.

Only one count was recorded for this clone. This sequence joins TRBV7-8 and TRBJ2-1; 11 bases align to TRBD2. Germline trimming cut 2 bases from V and 6 bases from J; bases unmatched to any gene: 6. This CDR3 region has 16 residues. CDR1 and CDR2 from the germline V gene are SGHVS and FQNEAQ. CDR3 bases: TGTGCCAGCAGCTTAAAGAGGACTAGCGGGCTCAATGAGCAGTTCTTC. This sequence encodes CASSLKRTSGLNEQFF.

This CDR3 is CASCGTGTGATEAYNEQFF. As DNA, the CDR3 is TGTGCCAGCTGTGGAACCGGGACAGGGGCAACCGAGGCCTACAATGAGCAGTTCTTC. This chain uses TRBV19 with TRBJ2-1, with 10 positions matching TRBD1. This CDR3 has 19 residues. Germline-derived CDR1 and CDR2 are LNHDA and SQIVND (reference sequence). After removal of 9 bases from V and 2 bases from J, the junction contained 19 bases not matched to a gene.

This clone was observed a single time. The rearrangement uses TRBV5-1 and TRBJ1-1, with TRBD1 identical over 8 bases. Germline-derived CDR1 and CDR2 are SGHRS and YFSETQ. CDR3 length: 16 amino acids. J lost 0 bases, V lost 5 bases, and 9 bases had no gene match. The CDR3 DNA reads as TGCGCCAGCAGTCCCCGCCCCAGGGGGCTGAACACTGAAGCTTTCTTT. Translating gives CASSPRPRGLNTEAFF.

The V gene is TRBV6-6, the J gene TRBJ1-5; 8 nucleotides line up with TRBD1. The CDR3 covers 15 residues. From germline, CDR1 is MNHNY and CDR2 SVGAGI (reference sequence). V gave up 2 bases and J gave up 7 bases; unmatched junction bases: 7. CDR3 nucleotides: TGTGCCAGCAGTTACGAGGCAGGGGGCCAACAGCCCCAGCATTTT. This translates into CASSYEAGGQQPQHF.

The rearrangement links TRBV5-1 to TRBJ1-1; tentative D call: TRBD1 (6 bases). Germline CDR1 SGHRS, CDR2 YFSETQ. This CDR3 is 15 amino acids long. Trimming stripped 3 bases from V and 5 bases from J, with 17 bases between. The CDR3 region has the DNA TGCGCCAGCAGCTCAGGACAGACGGAAAGGACTGAAGCTTTCTTT. It specifies CASSSGQTERTEAFF.

V usage is TRBV10-1 and J usage is TRBJ2-5; TRBD2 aligns across 8 bases. With 3 bases clipped from V and 1 base from J, the junction kept 7 bases outside the gene matches. CDR3 length: 16 amino acids. Germline V lookup: CDR1 WNHNN, CDR2 SYGVQD (reference sequence). CDR3 DNA: TGCGCCAGCAGTGAAGGGCCTAGCGGGTCCCAAGAGACCCAGTACTTC. This gives the protein CASSEGPSGSQETQYF.

This clone was observed a few times. CDR3 protein: CASSLSGITNEKLFF. CDR3 sequence (DNA): TGTGCCAGCAGCTTGTCGGGAATTACTAATGAAAAACTGTTTTTT. The chain uses TRBV5-4 and TRBJ1-4, with D unclear. Germline CDR1 and CDR2: SGHNT and YYREEE (reference sequence). The germline V and J ends were trimmed by 1 base and 2 bases, with 9 bases remaining between them. The CDR3 contains 15 residues.